This T cell receptor beta chain was sequenced during a study of monozygotic twins with inflammatory bowel disease. The CDR3 consists of 14 residues. Looked up from germline, CDR1 is MNHNS and CDR2 is SASEGT. Notes on the study in general: Twin concordance left repertoire similarity unchanged, with limited power a possible explanation for this lack of difference. Repertoires of patients may have been made more variable by differing immunosuppressive treatments.

As concerns this clonotype: The antigen remains unidentified.

Skipping T cell sorting, the study isolated total RNA directly from whole blood. Using TCRalpha and TCRbeta cDNA, the researchers carried out two nested PCRs that lasted approximately 16 and 10 cycles. From the 5' RACE reads, TCRdb lists one entry per CDR3 protein and no DNA. The record lists about 300,000 distinct CDR3 sequences, of which the ten most abundant hold 5.5% to 6.5%. Specimen: blood. The chain is built from TRBV6-1 and TRBJ2-3; with no DNA, the TCRdb D assignment of TRBD1 cannot be verified. The TCR was taken from a human donor with ulcerative colitis or Crohn's disease, or a healthy co-twin of an affected twin (not recorded which). This chain's CDR3 is CASSQDKITDTQYF.